This is a list of T cell receptor beta chains from one sample in a study of T cells in localized non-small cell lung cancer. Using immunoSEQ multiplex PCR, the repertoire was profiled, and TCRdb retains in-frame clones only, with some absent. The table shows 61,000 or so clones, with roughly 85% occurring only once. Sequenced material: peripheral blood, taken before any cancer treatment. The source of these receptors is a woman aged 35 to 69 with stage I lung adenocarcinoma. Each CDR3 is given with its conserved first and last residue. Not every row has a clone size; where given, it reads once, few, many or a size class.

clone_size v_call cdr3_aa
once TRBV5-6 CASSLPNRPTDTQYF
. TRBV29-1 CSVGTPNRGYTF
. TRBV5-6 CASSYGTGALVEQFF
. TRBV19 CASSPRTGAGTGELFF
. TRBV28 CASSLSLPNQPQHF
. TRBV29-1 CSVDLANYGYTF
few TRBV25-1 CASSGGPTGYTF
. TRBV5-6 CASSIRTDTQYF
. TRBV7-2 CASSPRGQGFTYGYTF
. TRBV27 CASSSRDTQYF
. TRBV5-1 CASSLDVGGKDTQYF
. TRBV7-2 CASSLVGRGQAYEQYF
. TRBV10-3 CAISEDRLGYGYTF
. TRBV7-6 CASSRGTSESYEQYF
. TRBV9 CASSVGGQGDGELFF
. TRBV6-6 CASRFEYEQYF
. TRBV19 CASSMGYQPQHF
. TRBV6-6 CASRQDGNYGYTF
. TRBV5-1 CASSSLPGQFNSPLHF
. TRBV28 CASSLVGLETQYF
. TRBV11-3 CASSGTGVDNEQFF
. TRBV9 CASSVNPGLANYGYTF
. TRBV6-1 CASSLDRGPGEAFF
. TRBV30 CASTGTVKAFF
. TRBV21-1 CASSVRRGQGRPYEQYF
. TRBV4-3 CASSQEAGAYEQYF
. TRBV2 CASSEEGVRRYEQYF
. TRBV9 CASSVVGMLGELFF
. TRBV5-1 CASSPPSGMQVGGYTF
. TRBV29-1 CSAGLAGAQETQYF
. TRBV2 CASSDGGLPRDEQFF
. TRBV7-9 CASSHRVQEYTGELFF
. TRBV10-3 CATILKVGNEQLF
. TRBV28 CASSPIPQGLIGNQPQHF
. TRBV7-3 CASSRGTHTSTDTQYF
. TRBV11-3 CASSLGGAGETQYF
. TRBV11-2 CASSASPVLINSPLHF
. TRBV18 CASSPRLAGGHNEQFF
. TRBV4-2 CASSQDAQTGYGYTF
. TRBV10-3 CAIRSTGTYEQYF
. TRBV6-1 CASSENRGNSNQPQHF
. TRBV11-3 CASSGPGDNEQFF
. TRBV28 CASRDWGRGENQPQHF
few TRBV7-8 CASSFRGGETQYF
. TRBV7-8 CASSLGLAVTSTDTQYF
. TRBV7-9 CASSPLGPNQPQHF
. TRBV7-7 CAIRTGPLSGANVLTF
. TRBV2 CASSQTGFSNQPQHF
. TRBV18 CASSPPSSYSGNTIYF
. TRBV7-8 CASSPGQGGYEQYF
. TRBV5-1 CASSLSGGLNTEAFF